These T cell receptor beta chains were read from a single sample in a study of T cells in Graves' hyperthyroidism and ophthalmopathy. Using its own MiXCR run on the multiplex PCR reads, TCRdb lists one record per CDR3 protein. The table records about 570,000 distinct CDR3 sequences, under 60% of them present only once. The sample consisted of peripheral blood or thyroid tissue (not recorded which). All receptors come from an adult woman with Graves' disease, either hyperthyroidism or ophthalmopathy (not recorded which). The CDR3 runs from the conserved cysteine through the conserved F or W. D genes are given only for firm matches. A clone size is listed for some rows: how often the clone was seen (once, few, many), or a class if it is expanded.

>.|TRBJ1-6|once|TRBV7-8
TGTGCCAGCAGCTTAGCGCCGACTATCGGACCCCTCCACTTT
CASSLAPTIGPLHF
>.|TRBJ2-7|.|TRBV28
TGTGCCAGCAGTTTCCAGGGGAGGTCCTACGAGCAGTACTTC
CASSFQGRSYEQYF
>.|TRBJ2-7|many|TRBV2
TGTGCCAGCAGGGACAGAGGCCCCGGCGAGCAGTACTTC
CASRDRGPGEQYF
>.|TRBJ1-3|many|TRBV7-9
TGCGCCAGCAGCCTTCAAACTGGAAACACCATATATTTT
CASSLQTGNTIYF
>.|TRBJ1-1|.|TRBV28
TGTGCCAGCAGTGGGGTAGCGGACACTGAAGCTTTCTTT
CASSGVADTEAFF
>.|TRBJ2-3|.|TRBV20-1
TGCAGTGCTAGAGTCCTCTTCCCTTCGGCTGCAGATACGCAGTATTTT
CSARVLFPSAADTQYF
>.|TRBJ1-2|.|TRBV25-1
TGTGCCAGCAGTCATCTCGGGGGCCTCTCCTATGGCTACACCTTC
CASSHLGGLSYGYTF
>TRBD2|TRBJ2-7|many|TRBV7-9
TGTGCCAGCAGCATACTAGCGCAAGGCTCCTACGAGCAGTACTTC
CASSILAQGSYEQYF
>.|TRBJ1-1|many|TRBV27
TGTGCCAGCAGTACAAAACGATCGGAGAACACTGAAGCTTTCTTT
CASSTKRSENTEAFF
>.|TRBJ1-2|.|TRBV29-1
TGCAGCGTTGGTCAGAGACCTAACTATGGCTACACCTTC
CSVGQRPNYGYTF
>.|TRBJ1-6|many|TRBV7-4
TGTGCCAGCAGCTTATTGTCGTGCGGGGAACTGCGGCGAAATTCACCCCTCCACTTT
CASSLLSCGELRRNSPLHF
>TRBD1|TRBJ1-5|once|TRBV15
TGTGCCACCAGCATGACAGGGTCTCAGCCCCAGCATTTT
CATSMTGSQPQHF
>.|TRBJ1-6|many|TRBV30
TGTGCCTGGAGTTTGGGGGGTAATTCACCCCTCCACTTT
CAWSLGGNSPLHF
>TRBD1|TRBJ1-1|.|TRBV12-3/TRBV12-4
TGTGCCAGCGCAACCGGGACAGGGAACACCGAAGCTTTCTTT
CASATGTGNTEAFF
>.|TRBJ1-3|many|TRBV19
TGTGCCAGTGTACAGGACGCCTCTGGAAACACCATATATTTT
CASVQDASGNTIYF
>.|TRBJ1-1|many|TRBV7-9
TGTGCCAGCAGCTGGGGGACGCAGGATACTGAAGCTTTCTTT
CASSWGTQDTEAFF
>.|TRBJ2-7|.|TRBV29-1
TGCAGCTTAGGTTGGGTACCCTACGAGCAGTACTTC
CSLGWVPYEQYF
>.|TRBJ2-7|many|TRBV5-1
TGCGCCAGCAGCTTCATTGGTGGGGAACACGAGCAGTACTTC
CASSFIGGEHEQYF
>.|TRBJ1-3|many|TRBV7-3
TGTGCCAGCGGGACTTCTGGAAACACCATATATTTT
CASGTSGNTIYF
>.|TRBJ1-2|many|TRBV6-5
TGTGCCAGCTGTGGGGCTAACTATGGCTACACCTTC
CASCGANYGYTF
>TRBD2|TRBJ2-7|many|TRBV7-2
TGTGCCAGCAGCTTGGGTTCGACTAGCGCCCACGAGCAGTACTTC
CASSLGSTSAHEQYF
>.|TRBJ2-7|.|TRBV10-2
TGCGCCACCGAGGGGTCCTCCGAGCAGTACTTC
CATEGSSEQYF
>.|TRBJ2-7|many|TRBV7-9
TGTGCCAGCAGCTTAGGCGGGACTTACTACGAGCAGTACTTC
CASSLGGTYYEQYF
>.|TRBJ2-2|many|TRBV6-5
TGTGCCAGCAGCCCGAGGCTGGGACACCACACCGGGGAGCTGTTTTTT
CASSPRLGHHTGELFF
>TRBD1|TRBJ1-1|many|TRBV28
TGTGCCAGCAGCCAGAGACCCGGGACAGCGAACACTGAAGCTTTCTTT
CASSQRPGTANTEAFF
>.|TRBJ1-2|once|TRBV28
TGTGCCAGCGGGAGGGACGGCTACACCTTC
CASGRDGYTF
>TRBD1|TRBJ1-1|many|TRBV5-1
TGCGCCAGCAGCCTGGGACAGGGGCTTGAAGCTTTCTTT
CASSLGQGLEAFF
>TRBD1|TRBJ1-1|.|TRBV20-1
TGCAGTGCTAGGAGGGACAGCATGAACACTGAAGCTTTCTTT
CSARRDSMNTEAFF
>.|TRBJ1-5|many|TRBV6-2/TRBV6-3
TGTGCCAGCAGGACCAATTTAGGCGGCTACAATCAGCCCCAGCATTTT
CASRTNLGGYNQPQHF
>.|TRBJ2-1|once|TRBV7-2
TGTGCCAGCAGCTTACACGGTAGGAATGAGCAGTTCTTC
CASSLHGRNEQFF
>.|TRBJ1-5|many|TRBV10-3
TGTGCCATCACTTACAGGACATATAGCAATCAGCCCCAGCATTTT
CAITYRTYSNQPQHF
>TRBD2|TRBJ2-5|many|TRBV20-1
TGCAGTGCTAGAGGGCGGGAGAGGGAGACCCAGTACTTC
CSARGRERETQYF
>TRBD1|TRBJ2-5|.|TRBV7-6
TGTGCCAGCAGCTTTGGGACAGGGAATCAGCCCCAGTACTTC
CASSFGTGNQPQYF
>.|TRBJ1-1|many|TRBV5-1
TGCGCCAGCAGCTTGGTGTGGGGACGGGACACTGAAGCTTTCTTT
CASSLVWGRDTEAFF
>TRBD1|TRBJ1-4|many|TRBV19
TGTGCCAGTAGTGTCTCCGGGACAGGGGATGAAAAACTGTTTTTT
CASSVSGTGDEKLFF
>.|TRBJ2-5|.|TRBV15
TGTGCCACCAGCAGATGGGGAGGGGGGATAAGGAAGACCCAGTACTTC
CATSRWGGGIRKTQYF
>TRBD2|TRBJ2-7|.|TRBV10-1
TGCGCCAGCAGTGAAACTAGCGGTTCGAGCTCCTACGAGCAGTACTTC
CASSETSGSSSYEQYF
>TRBD1|TRBJ1-5|many|TRBV9
TGTGCCAGCAGCTCAACAGGGGGCGTAGGTCAGCCCCAGCATTTT
CASSSTGGVGQPQHF
>.|TRBJ2-1|few|TRBV7-2
TGTGCCAGCAGCTTAAATCAGGACAATGAGCAGTTCTTC
CASSLNQDNEQFF
>TRBD1|TRBJ1-5|many|TRBV25-1
TGTGCCAGCAGTGAGCCACCGGGACAGGGAGACCCGCTAGGGAGCAATCAGCCCCAGCATTTT
CASSEPPGQGDPLGSNQPQHF
>.|TRBJ1-1|few|TRBV11-2
TGTGCCAGCAGCTTGGTGGGCAGGGATGGCACTGAAGCTTTCTTT
CASSLVGRDGTEAFF
>.|TRBJ1-5|.|TRBV20-1
TGCAGTGCTAGAGATTGGGCGGGGCCCCAGCATTTT
CSARDWAGPQHF
>.|TRBJ2-7|.|TRBV27
TGTGCCAGCAGCCTTATACGGGGGAAGTACGAGCAGTACTTC
CASSLIRGKYEQYF
>.|TRBJ1-2|.|TRBV7-2
TGTGCCAGCAGCTTAGCGCAGAACGGAAACTATGGCTACACCTTC
CASSLAQNGNYGYTF
>TRBD1|TRBJ1-6|few|TRBV2
TGTGCCAGCGAGGGGGCGCGAAATTCACCCCTCCACTTT
CASEGARNSPLHF
>.|TRBJ1-4|many|TRBV27
TGTGCCAGCAGTTTCAGCGCCACTAATGAAAAACTGTTTTTT
CASSFSATNEKLFF
>.|TRBJ2-6|many|TRBV5-1
TGCGCCAGCAGCTTTTACAGCTCTGGGGCCAACGTCCTGACTTTC
CASSFYSSGANVLTF
>.|TRBJ1-3|many|TRBV11-2
TGTGCCAGCAGCTTATTACATAAGGCTGGAAACACCATATATTTT
CASSLLHKAGNTIYF
>.|TRBJ2-7|many|TRBV6-5
TGTGCCAGCGCGACTGGCTCCTACGAGCAGTACTTC
CASATGSYEQYF
>.|TRBJ1-5|.|TRBV5-1
TGTGCCAGCAGGCCCTTGGGGGGGGACAATCAGCCCCAGCATTTT
CASRPLGGDNQPQHF
>TRBD2|TRBJ2-5|few|TRBV7-9
TGTGCCAGCAGCCGTAGGACTAGCGGGGAGACCCAGTACTTC
CASSRRTSGETQYF
>.|TRBJ1-1|.|TRBV29-1
TGCAGCGTCTCCCGGGGGGGCCAACTGAACACTGAAGCTTTCTTT
CSVSRGGQLNTEAFF
>.|TRBJ2-5|.|TRBV7-7
TGTGCTAGCAGCTCAAGCAGGACCCAGTACTTC
CASSSSRTQYF
>TRBD1|TRBJ1-1|many|TRBV7-9
TGTGCCAGCAGCCAGGGGGGAGAGGACTCGGATTTCTTT
CASSQGGEDSDFF
>TRBD1|TRBJ2-2|many|TRBV10-2
TGCGCCAGCAGTCTACAGGGGTTGAACACCGGGGAGCTGTTTTTT
CASSLQGLNTGELFF